The source of this TCR beta chain is a study of blood T cells in healthy people across ages. The sample holds a few counts of this clonotype. The second PCR ran roughly 6 to 11 cycles with a sample-barcoded 5' primer and J-beta primers. TCRdb fed the 5' RACE reads into MiXCR, producing one record per CDR3 protein. The data contain 650,000 to 1,000,000 distinct CDR3 sequences, around 45% of them singletons. Germline V gene data show CDR1 as MNHNS and CDR2 as SASEGT. The CDR3 sequence is 15 residues long. Trimming stripped 4 bases from V and 3 bases from J, with 15 bases between. The chain has TRBV6-1 and TRBJ2-5; D not resolved. Sequences were obtained from blood. The source is a man aged 80 or over in good health. The CDR3 region has the DNA TGTGCCAGCAGTGTTCCGGTGGGCGTGGAAGAGACCCAGTACTTC. Protein product: CASSVPVGVEETQYF.